The clone carrying this TCR beta chain was counted a few times. Its antigen remains unidentified. The data originate from a study of cytomegalovirus exposure and HLA in healthy donors. Overall study findings and caveats: Altogether, more than 150 TCR beta chains were recorded as cytomegalovirus-associated.

The CDR3 is 12 residues long. J lost 6 bases, V lost 5 bases, and 1 base had no gene match. Germline assignment: CDR1 SGHDN and CDR2 FVKESK. The repertoire was sequenced with immunoSEQ multiplex PCR; TCRdb's copy has only in-frame clones and lacks some. This sample has roughly 240,000 clones, with approximately 87% found just once. This TCR was recovered from a man between 18 and 29 years old in good health and CMV-seronegative. Sequences were obtained from PBMCs. The chain uses TRBV14 and TRBJ1-2; 9 bases are a match to TRBD1. The CDR3 here is CASSTGGHGYTF. The DNA for the CDR3 is TGTGCCAGCAGCACAGGGGGCCATGGCTACACCTTC. The full variable domain, in which reference TRBV14 and TRBJ1-2 provide the parts outside the CDR3, is EAGVTQFPSHSVIEKGQTVTLRCDPISGHDNLYWYRRVMGKEIKFLLHFVKESKQDESGMPNNRFLAERTGGTYSTLKVQPAELEDSGVYFCASSTGGHGYTFGSGTRLTVV.